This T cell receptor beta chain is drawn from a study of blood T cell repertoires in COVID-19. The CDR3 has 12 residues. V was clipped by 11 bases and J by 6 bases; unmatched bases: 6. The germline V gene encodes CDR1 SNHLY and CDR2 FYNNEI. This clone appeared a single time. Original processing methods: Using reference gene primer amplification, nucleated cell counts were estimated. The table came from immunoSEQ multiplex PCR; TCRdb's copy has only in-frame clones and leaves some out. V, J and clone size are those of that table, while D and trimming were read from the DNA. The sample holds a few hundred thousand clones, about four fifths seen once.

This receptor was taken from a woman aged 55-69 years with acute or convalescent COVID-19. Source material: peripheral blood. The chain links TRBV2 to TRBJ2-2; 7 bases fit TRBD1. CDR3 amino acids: CAGRQGSGELFF. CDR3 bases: TGTGCCGGAAGACAGGGCTCCGGGGAGCTGTTTTTT.